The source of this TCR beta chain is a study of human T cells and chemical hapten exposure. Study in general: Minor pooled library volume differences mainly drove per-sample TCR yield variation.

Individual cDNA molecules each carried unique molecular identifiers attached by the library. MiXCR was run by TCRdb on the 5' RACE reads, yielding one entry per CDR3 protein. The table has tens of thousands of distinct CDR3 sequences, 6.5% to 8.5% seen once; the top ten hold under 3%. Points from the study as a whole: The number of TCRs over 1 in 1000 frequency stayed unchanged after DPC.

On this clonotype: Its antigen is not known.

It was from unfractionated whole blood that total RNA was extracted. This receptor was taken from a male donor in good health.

The CDR3 DNA reads as TGTGCCAGCAGTACATGGGTTGCGGGAGCCACAGATACGCAGTATTTT. This translates into CASSTWVAGATDTQYF. The V call is TRBV6-5, the J call TRBJ2-3; 7 nucleotides line up with TRBD2. The junction had 10 bases not matched to a gene; V was cut back by 5 bases and J by 2 bases. Looked up from germline, CDR1 is MNHEY and CDR2 is SVGAGI. The CDR3 runs 16 residues.